The entry below describes one T cell receptor (beta chain). Its antigen remains unidentified. The sample is drawn from a study of blood T cells in healthy people across ages. Researchers isolated at least 6 million PBMCs per sample. The length of the CDR3 is 14 residues. V was cut by 7 bases and J by 3 bases, with 17 bases left in between. CDR1 SGHTS and CDR2 YDEGEE come from the germline V gene. Primers used in a second PCR of roughly 6 to 12 cycles were a sample-barcoded 5' primer and a J-beta primer mix. From the 5' RACE reads, TCRdb called clonotypes with MiXCR, one entry per CDR3 protein. The sample has more than 1.4 million distinct CDR3 sequences; 42% are singletons. General study results and limits: PBMCs left unsorted prevented a conclusive naive versus antigen-experienced comparison. There was a strong correlation between TCR beta diversity and naive T cell percentage. Among T cells, TCR beta diversity per million cells dropped roughly linearly as age rose.

The sequence was obtained from a woman under 30 in good health. What was sequenced was blood. The chain uses TRBV5-8 and TRBJ2-7; D tentatively reads TRBD1 or TRBD2 (6 bases each). In nucleotides, the CDR3 is TGTGCCAGCCGGGGGACATCAAGGGGCTACGAGCAGTACTTC. As protein: CASRGTSRGYEQYF.